Each of the 32 T cell receptor beta chains below was sequenced from the same sample in a study of T cell responses to AZD1222 COVID-19 vaccine. Assay used: immunoSEQ multiplex PCR; TCRdb lists only in-frame clones, some missing. The table shows approximately 130,000 clones, with approximately 94% occurring only once. The source was peripheral blood, collected on day 0 of AZD1222 vaccination. The receptors were sampled from an adult in good health.

The rearrangement joins TRBV28 to TRBJ1-3; maybe TRBD1 (5 bases). V was clipped by 4 bases and J by 0 bases, with 13 bases between them. This CDR3 has 16 residues. CDR1 is MDHEN, CDR2 SYDVKM, per germline. CDR3 sequence: CASSSNRWNSGNTIYF. In nucleotides, the CDR3 is TGTGCCAGCAGTTCCAACAGGTGGAACTCTGGAAACACCATATATTTT.

The chain joins TRBV7-2 to TRBJ1-1; unclear D gene. The CDR3 covers 13 residues. The V and J ends lost 2 bases and 5 bases respectively, with 9 bases between them. Germline V gene data show CDR1 as SGHTA and CDR2 as FQGNSA. The CDR3 loop is CASSLKVETEAFF. The DNA of the CDR3 is TGTGCCAGCAGCTTAAAGGTTGAGACTGAAGCTTTCTTT. Full variable domain (remainder filled in from reference TRBV7-2 and TRBJ1-1): GAGVSQSPSNKVTEKGKDVELRCDPISGHTALYWYRQSLGQGLEFLIYFQGNSAPDKSGLPSDRFSAERTGGSVSTLTIQRTQQEDSAVYLCASSLKVETEAFFGQGTRLTVV.

This sequence joins TRBV6-5 and TRBJ1-3; D is ambiguous. V dropped 6 bases and J dropped 6 bases, with 9 bases sitting between them. The CDR3 runs to 12 residues. The germline CDR1 and CDR2 sequences are MNHEY and SVGAGI. The CDR3 region is CASSHTENTIYF. CDR3 DNA sequence: TGTGCCAGCAGCCACACAGAAAACACCATATATTTT.

This chain connects TRBV16 to TRBJ1-1; no definite D call. Germline CDR1 and CDR2: KGHSY and FQNENV. V lost 1 base, J lost 1 base, and 7 bases lay in between. The CDR3 runs 14 residues. The CDR3, as DNA: TGTGCCAGCAGCCAATTTTCGAAGAACACTGAAGCTTTCTTT. Protein: CASSQFSKNTEAFF.

Regarding this clone: The sample holds other DNA sequences that translate to the same CDR3. The chain is built from TRBV19 and TRBJ2-1; no clear D. V was clipped by 1 base and J by 5 bases, with 6 bases between them. This CDR3 has 13 amino acids. Germline values: CDR1 LNHDA, CDR2 SQIVND (reference sequence). The DNA for the CDR3 is TGTGCCAGTAGTATAGGGCAGAACAATGAGCAGTTCTTC. Residues: CASSIGQNNEQFF.

This chain uses TRBV7-2 with TRBJ2-5, with 11 bases lining up with TRBD2. The V and J ends lost 1 base and 6 bases, in that order; junction bases with no gene match: 4. This CDR3 is built from 15 residues. Per germline, CDR1 SGHTA and CDR2 FQGNSA. The CDR3 bases are TGTGCCAGCAGCTTAGATAGCGGGAGGGTAAAGACCCAGTACTTC. Encoded protein: CASSLDSGRVKTQYF. Full variable domain (remainder filled in from reference TRBV7-2 and TRBJ2-5): GAGVSQSPSNKVTEKGKDVELRCDPISGHTALYWYRQSLGQGLEFLIYFQGNSAPDKSGLPSDRFSAERTGGSVSTLTIQRTQQEDSAVYLCASSLDSGRVKTQYFGPGTRLLVL.

This chain uses TRBV7-2 with TRBJ1-5; D gene uncertain. Germline V gives CDR1 SGHTA, CDR2 FQGNSA. This CDR3 spans 14 amino acids. Trimming left V 5 bases short and J 0 bases short, with 8 bases between. The CDR3 here is CASSREASNQPQHF. The DNA for the CDR3 is TGTGCCAGCAGCCGCGAGGCTAGCAATCAGCCCCAGCATTTT.

This clone was picked up a small number of times. This chain connects TRBV4-1 to TRBJ2-2; TRBD1 aligns across 10 bases. The germline CDR1 and CDR2 sequences are MGHRA and YSYEKL. The trim removed 1 base at V and 5 bases at J, leaving 4 bases unmatched. This CDR3 is 16 amino acids long. CDR3 sequence reads: CASSQGTGGKTGELFF. The CDR3 DNA is TGCGCCAGCAGCCAAGGGACAGGGGGGAAGACCGGGGAGCTGTTTTTT.

The chain has TRBV15 and TRBJ1-2; maybe TRBD1 (5 bases). Trimming took 2 bases from V and 6 from J, leaving 10 bases between them. CDR3 length: 13 residues. The germline CDR1 and CDR2 sequences are LNHNV and YYDKDF (reference sequence). The CDR3 sequence is CATSRNRGDGYTF. The CDR3 DNA is TGTGCCACCAGCAGAAATAGAGGGGATGGCTACACCTTC.

The chain employs TRBV9 and TRBJ1-3; D is ambiguous. The CDR3 contains 14 residues. The ends were cut back, 5 bases at V and 0 bases at J, with 9 bases in the middle. The V gene's germline CDR1 is SGDLS and CDR2 YYNGEE. CDR3 coding DNA: TGTGCCAGCAGTGGTGTAAGCTCTGGAAACACCATATATTTT. This translates into CASSGVSSGNTIYF.

J is TRBJ1-4 and V is TRBV4-2; D gene ambiguous. Germline V CDR1 and CDR2: LGHNA, YNFKEQ. With 0 bases removed from V and 4 bases from J, the gap between germline ends came to 9 bases. The CDR3 covers 15 residues. CDR3 coding DNA: TGTGCCAGCAGCCAAGATCAGAGAAATAATGAAAAACTGTTTTTT. This gives the protein CASSQDQRNNEKLFF.

The gene calls are TRBV5-1 and TRBJ2-3; TRBD2 matches 9 bases. CDR1 and CDR2 (germline): SGHRS, YFSETQ. The CDR3 runs 16 residues. V trimming: 1 base; J trimming: 5 bases; junction bases outside the gene matches: 8. This CDR3 is CASSLSLAGTRDTQYF. The CDR3 coding sequence is TGCGCCAGCAGCTTGTCTCTAGCGGGGACGCGAGATACGCAGTATTTT.

J is TRBJ2-2 and V is TRBV13; tentative D call: TRBD1 (5 bases). The CDR3 is made up of 17 amino acids. Trimming pared 4 bases from V and 1 base from J, leaving 16 bases between. Germline V gives CDR1 PRHDT, CDR2 FYEKMQ (reference sequence). The CDR3 here is CASSSVDVRGNTGELFF. CDR3 bases: TGTGCCAGCAGCTCCGTGGACGTAAGGGGGAACACCGGGGAGCTGTTTTTT.

V and J are TRBV19 and TRBJ2-1, with 9 bases lining up with TRBD1. J gave up 7 bases and V 2 bases, and 6 bases lay outside the gene matches. Germline CDR1 and CDR2: LNHDA and SQIVND (reference sequence). The CDR3 contains 15 residues. CDR3 nucleotide sequence: TGTGCCAGTAGTATAATGGGACAGGGTACGAATGAGCAGTTCTTC. This codes for CASSIMGQGTNEQFF.

The rearrangement links TRBV28 to TRBJ1-1; 8 nucleotides match TRBD1. Per the germline V gene, CDR1 is MDHEN and CDR2 is SYDVKM. V gave up 2 bases and J gave up 8 bases; unmatched junction bases: 4. There are 13 residues in the CDR3. CDR3 in DNA: TGTGCCAGCAGTTTAGGACAGGGTTCAGAAGCTTTCTTT. It specifies CASSLGQGSEAFF.

The chain has TRBV9 and TRBJ2-2; D gene unclear. Germline CDR1 is SGDLS and CDR2 is YYNGEE. The CDR3 contains 15 residues. V was cut by 3 bases and J by 7 bases, with 16 bases left in between. The CDR3 spells CASSADGGVGGELFF. CDR3 sequence (DNA): TGTGCCAGCAGCGCGGACGGTGGGGTGGGCGGGGAGCTGTTTTTT.

The rearrangement uses TRBV6-4 and TRBJ2-1; no clear D. Germline CDR1 and CDR2: MRHNA and SNTAGT. The CDR3 is 15 amino acids. With 3 bases removed from V and 1 base from J, the gap between germline ends came to 10 bases. This CDR3 is CASSETGPSYNEQFF. DNA of the CDR3: TGTGCCAGCAGTGAAACCGGTCCTTCCTACAATGAGCAGTTCTTC.

The chain recombines TRBV28 with TRBJ2-1, with TRBD2 matching 7 bases. V lost 5 bases to trimming and J lost 6 bases; unmatched junction nucleotides: 10. Germline V gives CDR1 MDHEN, CDR2 SYDVKM. The CDR3 runs to 15 residues. The CDR3 DNA reads as TGTGCCAGCAGTGGGGTAGCGGGTTCGCGCAATGAGCAGTTCTTC. Translation: CASSGVAGSRNEQFF.

This sequence joins TRBV19 and TRBJ2-1, with D perhaps matching TRBD2 (5 bases). The CDR3 spans 14 residues. CDR1 and CDR2 (germline): LNHDA, SQIVND (reference sequence). The ends were cut back, 6 bases at V and 0 bases at J, with 9 bases in the middle. As DNA, the CDR3 is TGTGCCAGTAGACTAGGAGGCTCCTACAATGAGCAGTTCTTC. This gives the protein CASRLGGSYNEQFF.

This clone was picked up one time. V usage is TRBV7-8 and J usage is TRBJ1-6; TRBD1 agrees at 10 bases. This CDR3 is built from 15 residues. After removal of 5 bases from V and 7 bases from J, the junction contained 5 bases not matched to a gene. Germline CDR1 reads SGHVS; CDR2 reads FQNEAQ. CDR3 sequence (DNA): TGTGCCAGCAGCGTGGACAGGGGGGACAATTCACCCCTCCACTTT. It encodes CASSVDRGDNSPLHF. Full variable domain (rest looked up from reference TRBV7-8 and TRBJ1-6): GAGVSQSPRYKVAKRGQDVALRCDPISGHVSLFWYQQALGQGPEFLTYFQNEAQLDKSGLPSDRFFAERPEGSVSTLKIQRTQQEDSAVYLCASSVDRGDNSPLHFGNGTRLTVT.

V gene TRBV5-1 combines with J gene TRBJ1-2; maybe TRBD1 (5 bases). Germline CDR1 is SGHRS and CDR2 is YFSETQ. The CDR3 extends over 14 amino acids. The V end was cut by 4 bases, the J end by 2 bases, with 12 bases between. This CDR3 is CASSPPTENYGYTF. In DNA form, the CDR3 reads TGCGCCAGCAGCCCTCCGACAGAAAACTATGGCTACACCTTC.

This chain uses TRBV27 with TRBJ1-1; perhaps TRBD1 as D (5 bases). Germline-derived CDR1 and CDR2 are MNHEY and SMNVEV (reference sequence). The CDR3 is 14 residues long. The V gene lost 8 bases and the J gene lost 1 base, with 14 bases spanning the gap. The CDR3 is CASAPQGSNTEAFF. The CDR3 DNA follows: TGTGCCAGCGCGCCCCAGGGATCGAACACTGAAGCTTTCTTT.

The DNA of the CDR3 is TGTGCCAGCAGCATAGGACTAGCGGGAAGATGGCAGTTCTTC. Its protein is CASSIGLAGRWQFF. The chain uses TRBV11-2 and TRBJ2-1; 12 bases map to TRBD2. CDR1 is SGHAT, CDR2 FQNNGV, per germline. CDR3 size: 14 residues. The ends lost 5 bases at V and 12 bases at J; junction bases unmatched: 8.

V gene TRBV7-8 combines with J gene TRBJ1-3; maybe TRBD1 (6 bases). CDR1 is SGHVS and CDR2 is FQNEAQ in the germline V gene. CDR3 size: 15 residues. V was cut by 1 base and J by 3 bases, with 10 bases left in between. The DNA for the CDR3 is TGTGCCAGCAGCTTAGAGCGGACAGATGGAAACACCATATATTTT. It yields the protein CASSLERTDGNTIYF.

The gene calls are TRBV25-1 and TRBJ1-1; D is possibly TRBD1 (6 bases). CDR3 length equals 14 residues. In germline, CDR1 is MGHDK, CDR2 SYGVNS. V was pared by 6 bases and J by 6 bases, with 17 bases between. The CDR3 region is CASRDGGQGPEAFF. In nucleotides, the CDR3 is TGTGCCAGCAGGGATGGGGGACAAGGCCCTGAAGCTTTCTTT.

The rearrangement joins TRBV4-2 to TRBJ1-2, with D tentatively TRBD1 (5 bases). Germline V lookup: CDR1 LGHNA, CDR2 YNFKEQ. With 4 bases removed from V and 4 bases from J, the gap between germline ends came to 16 bases. This CDR3 spans 15 amino acids. The CDR3 loop is CASSREQVVGYGYTF. Here the CDR3 DNA reads TGTGCCAGCAGCCGAGAACAGGTTGTGGGCTATGGCTACACCTTC.

In this sample, this clone turned up once. The J gene is TRBJ2-1, the V gene TRBV4-2; unclear D gene. Deletions cut 0 bases from V and 0 bases from J, with 15 bases between. Germline CDR1 reads LGHNA; CDR2 reads YNFKEQ. CDR3 length: 18 amino acids. CDR3 sequence reads: CASSQERAAVLSYNEQFF. CDR3 coding DNA: TGTGCCAGCAGCCAAGAAAGGGCCGCGGTTCTCTCCTACAATGAGCAGTTCTTC.

This rearrangement joins TRBV2 to TRBJ2-3; the D gene is possibly TRBD1 (6 bases). Deletions cut 2 bases from V and 2 bases from J, with 17 bases between. There are 17 residues in the CDR3. Germline V gene lookup returns CDR1 SNHLY and CDR2 FYNNEI. The DNA of the CDR3 is TGTGCCAGCAGTGAACAGGGGAGCGGCGTCACCACAGATACGCAGTATTTT. Protein: CASSEQGSGVTTDTQYF.

V usage is TRBV12-3 or TRBV12-4 and J usage is TRBJ1-6, with D unresolved. There are 12 residues in the CDR3. V dropped 5 bases and J dropped 5 bases, with 4 bases sitting between them. The CDR3 region has the DNA TGTGCCAGCAGTGTTAATAATTCACCCCTCCACTTT. Translation gives CASSVNNSPLHF.

The chain joins TRBV7-2 to TRBJ2-7, with D unresolved. CDR1 and CDR2 (germline): SGHTA, FQGNSA. This CDR3 spans 15 amino acids. The V end lost 2 bases, the J end lost 0 bases, and 11 bases lay between the germline ends. Here the CDR3 DNA reads TGTGCCAGCAGCTTAATGGCGGTAAGCTCCTACGAGCAGTACTTC. This translates into CASSLMAVSSYEQYF.

The chain uses TRBV6-6 and TRBJ1-1; D not certain. The CDR3 has 14 residues. Germline CDR1 reads MNHNY; CDR2 reads SVGAGI (reference sequence). V lost 5 bases and J 1 base, leaving 11 bases between the germline ends. For the CDR3, the DNA is TGTGCCAGCAGTCTCGGGATCGGGAACACTGAAGCTTTCTTT. The encoded protein is CASSLGIGNTEAFF.

The rearrangement uses TRBV6-6 and TRBJ1-2; D possibly corresponds to TRBD1 (5 bases). This CDR3 contains 13 residues. Germline values: CDR1 MNHNY, CDR2 SVGAGI (reference sequence). V was pared by 4 bases and J by 3 bases, with 9 bases between. The CDR3 loop reads CASSLGVDYGYTF. For the CDR3, the DNA is TGTGCCAGCAGTTTAGGGGTTGACTATGGCTACACCTTC.